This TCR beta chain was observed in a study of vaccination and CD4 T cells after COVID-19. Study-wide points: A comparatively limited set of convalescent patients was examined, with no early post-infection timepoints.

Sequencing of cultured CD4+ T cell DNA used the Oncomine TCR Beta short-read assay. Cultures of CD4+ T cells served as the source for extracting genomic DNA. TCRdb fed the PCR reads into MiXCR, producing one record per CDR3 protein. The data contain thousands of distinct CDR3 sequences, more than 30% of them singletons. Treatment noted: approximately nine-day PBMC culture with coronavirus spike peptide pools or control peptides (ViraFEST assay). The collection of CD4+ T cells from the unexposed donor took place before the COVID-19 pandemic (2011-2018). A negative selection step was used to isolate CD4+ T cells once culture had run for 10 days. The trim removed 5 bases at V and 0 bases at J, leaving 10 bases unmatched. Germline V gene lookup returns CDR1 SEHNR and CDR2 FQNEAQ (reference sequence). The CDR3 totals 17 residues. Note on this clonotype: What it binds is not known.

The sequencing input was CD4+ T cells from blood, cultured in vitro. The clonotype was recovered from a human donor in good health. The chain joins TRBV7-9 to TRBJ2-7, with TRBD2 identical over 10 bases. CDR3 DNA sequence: TGTGCCAGCAGCCCGTGGACTAGCGGCCATAGCTCCTACGAGCAGTACTTC. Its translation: CASSPWTSGHSSYEQYF.